A single sample is the source of the 21 T cell receptor beta chains below, sequenced in a study of CD4 T cells in relation to SARS-CoV-2 and coronaviruses. Antigens of these TCRs are unknown. CD4+ T cells from unexposed donors were obtained before the COVID-19 pandemic (2011-2018). The cells were cultured for approximately ten days before CD4+ T cells were isolated. TCRdb keeps only in-frame clones here, not all; method: immunoSEQ multiplex PCR. The repertoire consists of tens of thousands of clones, with roughly 78% occurring once and the leading ten covering around 12%. What was sequenced was CD4+ T cells from PBMCs, cultured in vitro. Source of these receptors: a human donor in good health.

This clone turned up a few times. The chain combines TRBV7-9 with TRBJ1-2; D is unclear. With 0 bases removed from V and 4 bases from J, the gap between germline ends came to 9 bases. CDR1 SEHNR and CDR2 FQNEAQ come from the germline V gene (reference sequence). The CDR3 runs 14 residues. CDR3 sequence reads: CASSLAQVRYGYTF. Written as DNA, the CDR3 is TGTGCCAGCAGCTTAGCGCAGGTCCGCTATGGCTACACCTTC.

The chain combines TRBV5-5 with TRBJ2-1, with unresolved D. The germline gives CDR1 SGHKS, CDR2 YYEKEE (reference sequence). This CDR3 comprises 12 residues. V was clipped by 0 bases and J by 6 bases, with 4 bases between them. The chain's CDR3 is CASSLGVNEQFF. The CDR3, as DNA: TGTGCCAGCAGCTTGGGTGTCAATGAGCAGTTCTTC.

This clone was detected once. The same CDR3 also results from other DNA sequences found in this sample. This chain connects TRBV9 to TRBJ2-7; 8 bases align to TRBD2. The V and J ends lost 0 bases and 3 bases, in that order; junction bases with no gene match: 5. The CDR3 consists of 15 residues. The germline V gene encodes CDR1 SGDLS and CDR2 YYNGEE. CDR3 protein: CASSVGTSHIYEQYF. The CDR3 DNA follows: TGTGCCAGCAGCGTAGGGACTAGCCACATCTACGAGCAGTACTTC.

This clone has a handful of counts. The chain carries TRBV11-2 and TRBJ2-3, with D hard to call. The CDR3 is 13 amino acids. In germline, CDR1 is SGHAT, CDR2 FQNNGV. V lost 4 bases to trimming and J lost 7 bases, with 12 bases between them. Written as DNA, the CDR3 is TGTGCCAGCAGCTGGGGTGGGTCGAATACGCAGTATTTT. Its protein is CASSWGGSNTQYF.

This clone turned up a few times. The chain is built from TRBV5-1 and TRBJ2-1, with a tentative D call TRBD2 (6 bases). This CDR3 has 16 residues. Germline lookup yields CDR1 SGHRS and CDR2 YFSETQ. Trimming stripped 4 bases from V and 5 bases from J, with 19 bases between. CDR3 in amino acids: CASSQLLATIDNEQFF. In nucleotides, the CDR3 is TGCGCCAGCAGCCAGTTACTAGCTACGATAGACAATGAGCAGTTCTTC.

By share, this clone counts as hyperexpanded. The chain couples TRBV7-2 to TRBJ2-1; 8 nucleotides agree with TRBD2. The V and J ends lost 5 bases and 9 bases, in that order; junction bases with no gene match: 12. Germline V gene data show CDR1 as SGHTA and CDR2 as FQGNSA. CDR3 length: 15 residues. The CDR3 region is CASSQSKAGAVEQFF. The CDR3 DNA is TGTGCCAGCAGCCAATCTAAAGCGGGAGCGGTTGAGCAGTTCTTC.

The V gene is TRBV9, the J gene TRBJ1-4, with D tentatively TRBD1 (5 bases). This CDR3 region has 16 residues. V dropped 0 bases and J dropped 8 bases, with 17 bases sitting between them. Germline V gene lookup returns CDR1 SGDLS and CDR2 YYNGEE. DNA of the CDR3: TGTGCCAGCAGCGTAGGTAATCTGGGCTGGGGCGAAAAACTGTTTTTT. Its protein is CASSVGNLGWGEKLFF.

V and J are TRBV5-4 and TRBJ2-7, with 8 bases that match TRBD2. The CDR3 contains 15 residues. The trim removed 2 bases at V and 0 bases at J, leaving 4 bases unmatched. Germline lookup yields CDR1 SGHNT and CDR2 YYREEE (reference sequence). CDR3 in DNA: TGTGCCAGCAGCTTTGGTGCGGGGGGCTCCTACGAGCAGTACTTC. Translated: CASSFGAGGSYEQYF.

For this clone: This same CDR3 is encoded by further DNA sequences in the sample. The gene calls are TRBV30 and TRBJ1-5; D call uncertain. The CDR3 is 13 amino acids. Germline loops: CDR1 GTSNPN, CDR2 SVGIG (reference sequence). Between the trimmed V and J ends, which lost 1 base and 1 base, there was a span of 5 bases. CDR3: CAWSGGSNQPQHF. Written as DNA, the CDR3 is TGTGCCTGGAGTGGAGGGAGCAATCAGCCCCAGCATTTT.

This clone has just a few counts. This chain joins TRBV5-1 and TRBJ2-2; D might be TRBD2 (5 bases). Per germline, CDR1 SGHRS and CDR2 YFSETQ. Trimming pared 0 bases from V and 5 bases from J, leaving 11 bases between. The CDR3 runs to 15 residues. In DNA, the CDR3 is TGCGCCAGCAGCTTGGCTCTAGGCGGGACCGGGGAGCTGTTTTTT. Translating it yields CASSLALGGTGELFF.

V usage is TRBV7-6 and J usage is TRBJ1-1, with 8 bases that match TRBD1. V lost 2 bases and J lost 0; bases outside the gene matches: 8. The CDR3 spans 17 residues. Per germline, CDR1 SGHVS and CDR2 FNYEAQ. CDR3: CASSLLRGTGLNTEAFF. The CDR3 region has the DNA TGTGCCAGCAGCTTATTAAGGGGGACAGGATTGAACACTGAAGCTTTCTTT.

The genes are TRBV21-1 and TRBJ1-6. TRBV21-1 is listed as a pseudogene. This CDR3 is built from 14 residues. CDR3 in amino acids: CAINGGGVDSPLHF. As DNA, the CDR3 is TGTGCCATCAACGGGGGAGGGGTTGATTCACCCCTCCACTTT.

The V and J genes are TRBV6-6 and TRBJ2-4, with D hard to call. The CDR3 length is 12 residues. CDR1 and CDR2 from the germline V gene are MNHNY and SVGAGI (reference sequence). Trimming shortened V by 0 bases and J by 8 bases, and 5 bases separated the two germline ends. CDR3 bases: TGTGCCAGCAGTTACTCGCAGGACATTCAGTACTTC. Protein product: CASSYSQDIQYF.

V is TRBV6-2 or TRBV6-3 and J is TRBJ2-7; a possible D gene is TRBD2 (6 bases). The CDR3 length is 12 residues. Trimming pared 2 bases from V and 6 bases from J, leaving 8 bases between. Germline V gives CDR1 MNHEY, CDR2 SVGEGT. The CDR3 sequence: CASSYGTVEQYF. The CDR3 DNA reads TGTGCCAGCAGTTACGGGACTGTCGAGCAGTACTTC.

The chain links TRBV2 to TRBJ2-3, with 10 positions matching TRBD1. Trimming took 3 bases from V and 4 from J; bases not matched to a gene: 4. Germline CDR1 and CDR2: SNHLY and FYNNEI. CDR3 length equals 15 residues. The CDR3 DNA is TGTGCCAGCAGTGAGGACAGGGGGATAGCAGATACGCAGTATTTT. Encoded protein: CASSEDRGIADTQYF.

In its sample, this clone was seen once. This chain joins TRBV5-1 and TRBJ2-2, with a weak D call TRBD2 (6 bases). This CDR3 is 14 amino acids long. The germline CDR1 and CDR2 sequences are SGHRS and YFSETQ. Trimming left V 6 bases short and J 0 bases short, with 9 bases between. CDR3 sequence: CASTRGTNTGELFF. CDR3 DNA: TGCGCCAGCACTCGGGGGACGAACACCGGGGAGCTGTTTTTT.

The chain recombines TRBV19 with TRBJ2-2; no clear D. The germline V gene has CDR1 LNHDA and CDR2 SQIVND (reference sequence). The CDR3 has 13 amino acids. Trimming took 6 bases from V and 9 from J, leaving 14 bases between them. CDR3 sequence reads: CASSSLTFRELFF. CDR3 nucleotide sequence: TGTGCCAGTAGCAGCCTGACTTTTCGGGAGCTGTTTTTT.

This chain uses TRBV13 with TRBJ2-1, with TRBD2 matching over 9 bases. J lost 3 bases, V lost 1 base, and 10 bases had no gene match. CDR3 length: 18 amino acids. Germline loops: CDR1 PRHDT, CDR2 FYEKMQ (reference sequence). CDR3 loop: CASSLAHGGRAGYNEQFF. The DNA for the CDR3 is TGTGCCAGCAGCTTAGCCCATGGCGGGAGGGCCGGCTACAATGAGCAGTTCTTC.

The J gene is TRBJ1-2, the V gene TRBV29-1; D not resolved. The ends were cut back, 1 base at V and 0 bases at J, with 21 bases in the middle. CDR3 length equals 18 residues. CDR1 and CDR2 from the germline V gene are SQVTM and ANQGSEA. The CDR3 loop is CSVEAPPRAVQANYGYTF. The CDR3, as DNA: TGCAGCGTTGAAGCCCCTCCTCGGGCAGTACAAGCTAACTATGGCTACACCTTC.

The J gene is TRBJ1-4, the V gene TRBV6-5; D not certain. Germline lookup yields CDR1 MNHEY and CDR2 SVGAGI. Trimming took 6 bases from V and 8 from J, leaving 19 bases between them. The CDR3 has 15 residues. The CDR3 reads CASRPQLGLQEKLFF. CDR3 bases: TGTGCCAGCAGGCCCCAGTTGGGTTTACAAGAAAAACTGTTTTTT.

This rearrangement joins TRBV3-1 (or the pseudogene TRBV3-2) to TRBJ2-1, with D possibly called TRBD1 or TRBD2 (5 bases each). V was shortened by 5 bases and J by 3 bases, with 20 bases between the two germline ends. CDR3 size: 17 residues. Germline V gene data show CDR1 as LGHDT and CDR2 as YNNKEL (reference sequence). The CDR3 here is CASSGRSDSGNYNEQFF. The CDR3 bases are TGTGCCAGCAGCGGAAGATCAGACAGCGGAAACTACAATGAGCAGTTCTTC.